This TCR beta chain comes out of a study of shared clonotypes between healthy human individuals. As for the study in general: Three plates were used per donor for CD4 naive, three for CD4 memory, two for CD8 naive and one for CD8 memory. Study conclusions and caveats: Exclusively blood specimens were collected; tissue repertoires likely differ.

Worth noting for this clone: The antigen remains unidentified.

Donors were healthy HIV-negative adults without recent acute infections or vaccinations. Germline loops: CDR1 SGHRS, CDR2 YFSETQ. The ends were cut back, 4 bases at V and 3 bases at J, with 13 bases in the middle. CDR3 length equals 15 residues. This was a deep-level run. The repertoire was sequenced with immunoSEQ multiplex PCR; TCRdb's copy has only in-frame clones and lacks some. The table has more than 2 million clones, 90% to 95% seen once. The chain has TRBV5-1 and TRBJ1-4; possible D gene TRBD1, 6 bases. This sequence was found in a young man in good health. Sequenced: naive CD4+ T cells sorted from blood. Noted subset: CD45RA+ positively selected. The CDR3 DNA reads as TGCGCCAGCAGCCCAGAGACAGGACCTAATGAAAAACTGTTTTTT. Translation: CASSPETGPNEKLFF. The full variable domain, with the rest looked up from reference TRBV5-1 and TRBJ1-4, is KAGVTQTPRYLIKTRGQQVTLSCSPISGHRSVSWYQQTPGQGLQFLFEYFSETQRNKGNFPGRFSGRQFSNSRSEMNVSTLELGDSALYLCASSPETGPNEKLFFGSGTQLSVL.